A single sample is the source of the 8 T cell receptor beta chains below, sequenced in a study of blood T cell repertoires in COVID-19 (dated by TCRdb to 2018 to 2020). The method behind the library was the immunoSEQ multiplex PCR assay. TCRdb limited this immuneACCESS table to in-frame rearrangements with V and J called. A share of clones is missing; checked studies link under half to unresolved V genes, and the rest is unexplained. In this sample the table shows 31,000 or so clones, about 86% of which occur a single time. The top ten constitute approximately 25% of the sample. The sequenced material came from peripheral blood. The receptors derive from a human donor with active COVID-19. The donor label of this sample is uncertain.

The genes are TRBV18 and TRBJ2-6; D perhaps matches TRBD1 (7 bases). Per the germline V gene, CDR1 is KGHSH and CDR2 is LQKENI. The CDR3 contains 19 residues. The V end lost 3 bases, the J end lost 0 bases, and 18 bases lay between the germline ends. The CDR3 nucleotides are TGTGCCAGCTCACCTATTCGACAGGGAGGAATCTCTGGGGCCAACGTCCTGACTTTC. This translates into CASSPIRQGGISGANVLTF.

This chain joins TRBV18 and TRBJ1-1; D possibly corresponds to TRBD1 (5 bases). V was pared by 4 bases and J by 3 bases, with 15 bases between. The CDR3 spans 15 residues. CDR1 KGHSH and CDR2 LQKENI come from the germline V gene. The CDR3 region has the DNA TGTGCCAGCTCACACAGGCTTTTTGAGTACACTGAAGCTTTCTTT. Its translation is CASSHRLFEYTEAFF.

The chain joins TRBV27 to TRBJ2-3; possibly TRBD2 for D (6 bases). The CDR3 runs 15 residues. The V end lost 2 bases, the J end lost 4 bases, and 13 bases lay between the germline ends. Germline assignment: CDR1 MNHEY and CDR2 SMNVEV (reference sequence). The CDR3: CASSLTGGMADTQYF. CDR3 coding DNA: TGTGCCAGCAGTTTAACGGGCGGGATGGCAGATACGCAGTATTTT.

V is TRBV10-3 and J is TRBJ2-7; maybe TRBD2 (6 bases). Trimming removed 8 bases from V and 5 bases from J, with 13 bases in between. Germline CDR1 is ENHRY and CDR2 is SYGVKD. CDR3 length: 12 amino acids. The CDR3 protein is CAILGGEDEQYF. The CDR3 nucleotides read TGTGCCATCTTAGGAGGGGAGGACGAGCAGTACTTC.

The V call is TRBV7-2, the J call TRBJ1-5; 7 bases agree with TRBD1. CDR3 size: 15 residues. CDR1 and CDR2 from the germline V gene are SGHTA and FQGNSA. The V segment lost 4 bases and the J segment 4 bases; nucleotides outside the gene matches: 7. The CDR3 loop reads CASSWAEGANQPQHF. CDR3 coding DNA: TGTGCCAGCAGCTGGGCGGAGGGGGCGAATCAGCCCCAGCATTTT.

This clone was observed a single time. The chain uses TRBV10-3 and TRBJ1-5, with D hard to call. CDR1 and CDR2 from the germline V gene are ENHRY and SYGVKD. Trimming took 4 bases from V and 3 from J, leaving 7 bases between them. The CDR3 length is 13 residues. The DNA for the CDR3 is TGTGCCATCAGTGGGAGCCTCAATCAGCCCCAGCATTTT. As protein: CAISGSLNQPQHF.

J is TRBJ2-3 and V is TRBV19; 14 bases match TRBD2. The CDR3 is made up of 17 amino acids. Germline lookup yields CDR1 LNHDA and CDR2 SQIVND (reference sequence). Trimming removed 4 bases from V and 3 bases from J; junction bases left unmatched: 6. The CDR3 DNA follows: TGTGCCAGTAGTACGACTAGCGGGGGGGTAAAGACAGATACGCAGTATTTT. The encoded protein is CASSTTSGGVKTDTQYF.

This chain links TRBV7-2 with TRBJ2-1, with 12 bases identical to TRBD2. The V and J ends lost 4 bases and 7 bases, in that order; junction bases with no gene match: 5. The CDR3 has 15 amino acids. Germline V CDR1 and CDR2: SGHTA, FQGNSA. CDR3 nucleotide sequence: TGTGCCAGCAGCTCACCTAGCGGGAGGGCGAATGAGCAGTTCTTC. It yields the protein CASSSPSGRANEQFF. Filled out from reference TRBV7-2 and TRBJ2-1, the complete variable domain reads GAGVSQSPSNKVTEKGKDVELRCDPISGHTALYWYRQSLGQGLEFLIYFQGNSAPDKSGLPSDRFSAERTGGSVSTLTIQRTQQEDSAVYLCASSSPSGRANEQFFGPGTRLTVL.